Listed here are 29 T cell receptor beta chains from one sample, sequenced in a study of T cells in Graves' hyperthyroidism and ophthalmopathy. Using RNA transcripts as the source, TCR beta CDR3 regions were amplified. Carried out on the TCR CDR3, a first-round RT-PCR used the HTBI primer set. Using its own MiXCR run on the multiplex PCR reads, TCRdb lists one record per CDR3 protein. The sample has about 700,000 distinct CDR3 sequences; 14% are singletons. Sequences were obtained from blood. The receptor source for this set is a woman under 30 with Graves' hyperthyroidism.

At least ten counts were recorded for this clonotype. V usage is TRBV10-3 and J usage is TRBJ1-2, with 7 positions matching TRBD1. The CDR3 is made up of 13 amino acids. CDR1 is ENHRY and CDR2 is SYGVKD in the germline V gene. The trim removed 10 bases at V and 3 bases at J, leaving 8 bases unmatched. The CDR3 region is CANSRQGDYGYTF. CDR3 nucleotide sequence: TGTGCCAACTCTCGGCAGGGGGACTATGGCTACACCTTC.

This clonotype was found many times. The rearrangement links TRBV18 to TRBJ1-1; D perhaps matches TRBD1 (5 bases). The germline V gene encodes CDR1 KGHSH and CDR2 LQKENI. This CDR3 comprises 11 residues. Between the trimmed V and J ends, which lost 10 bases and 5 bases, there was a span of 11 bases. The CDR3 region has the DNA TGTGCCACTTCCCAGGGAACTGAAGCTTTCTTT. Its protein is CATSQGTEAFF.

This sequence joins TRBV6-1 and TRBJ2-6, with 10 nucleotides matching TRBD2. Looked up from germline, CDR1 is MNHNS and CDR2 is SASEGT. The CDR3 runs to 16 residues. Unmatched junction bases numbered 5, after V lost 6 bases and J lost 3 bases. CDR3 in DNA: TGTGCCAGCAGAGGTAGCGGGAGGTTTGGGGCCAACGTCCTGACTTTC. This codes for CASRGSGRFGANVLTF.

The V call is TRBV20-1, the J call TRBJ2-7; 7 bases align to TRBD2. The CDR3 is made up of 14 amino acids. CDR1 and CDR2 (germline): DFQATT, SNEGSKA (reference sequence). After removal of 3 bases from V and 3 bases from J, the junction contained 8 bases not matched to a gene. CDR3 residues: CSASSAGFVYEQYF. Written as DNA, the CDR3 is TGCAGTGCTAGTTCAGCGGGATTTGTCTACGAGCAGTACTTC.

The rearrangement links TRBV10-3 to TRBJ1-3; D call uncertain. This CDR3 is built from 13 residues. The V gene's germline CDR1 is ENHRY and CDR2 SYGVKD. Trimming pared 10 bases from V and 0 bases from J, leaving 10 bases between. CDR3 nucleotides: TGTGCCACCAAGTCGGGCTCTGGAAACACCATATATTTT. This sequence encodes CATKSGSGNTIYF.

The chain is built from TRBV10-3 and TRBJ2-5, with TRBD2 matching over 10 bases. Germline CDR1 and CDR2: ENHRY and SYGVKD. The CDR3 extends over 14 amino acids. The V and J ends lost 6 bases and 3 bases, in that order; junction bases with no gene match: 4. CDR3 sequence: CAISRTSGEETQYF. The DNA for the CDR3 is TGTGCCATCAGCCGGACTAGCGGAGAAGAGACCCAGTACTTC.

This clonotype was seen many times. The chain combines TRBV27 with TRBJ2-1, with D unclear. CDR1 and CDR2 from the germline V gene are MNHEY and SMNVEV (reference sequence). The V end was cut by 10 bases, the J end by 0 bases, with 10 bases between. The CDR3 has 13 amino acids. Written as DNA, the CDR3 is TGTGCCACTTCGATATACTCCTACAATGAGCAGTTCTTC. This encodes CATSIYSYNEQFF.

This clonotype was seen repeatedly, ten times or more. The V and J genes are TRBV5-6 and TRBJ2-1; TRBD2 aligns across 7 bases. The germline V gene encodes CDR1 SGHDT and CDR2 YYEEEE. V lost 2 bases and J lost 2; bases outside the gene matches: 7. The CDR3 totals 16 residues. CDR3 sequence reads: CASSFLGLAAYNEQFF. The CDR3 DNA reads TGTGCCAGCAGCTTTTTGGGCCTAGCGGCCTACAATGAGCAGTTCTTC.

This clonotype occurred many times. V usage is TRBV3-1 and J usage is TRBJ2-5; perhaps TRBD2 as D (5 bases). Germline V gene lookup returns CDR1 LGHDT and CDR2 YNNKEL (reference sequence). V was clipped by 4 bases and J by 4 bases, with 13 bases between them. The CDR3 contains 14 residues. CDR3 coding DNA: TGTGCCAGCAGCCGGGAGTTACTTGGAGAGACCCAGTACTTC. This translates into CASSRELLGETQYF.

This clonotype was counted a few times. The chain couples TRBV29-1 to TRBJ2-2; 9 bases agree with TRBD1. This CDR3 has 16 amino acids. V was clipped by 2 bases and J by 6 bases; unmatched bases: 10. Germline V CDR1 and CDR2: SQVTM, ANQGSEA. CDR3 in DNA: TGCAGCGTTGAAAGGGTTACAGGGGGCCTGTCCGGGGAGCTGTTTTTT. Protein sequence: CSVERVTGGLSGELFF.

Many counts were recorded for this clonotype. The V and J genes are TRBV28 and TRBJ2-7; weak D call: TRBD2 (6 bases). Trimming cost V 8 bases and J 0 bases, with 17 bases left between them. Germline V gives CDR1 MDHEN, CDR2 SYDVKM. The length of the CDR3 is 15 residues. The CDR3 nucleotides are TGTGCCAGCCTAGGATCGGACTACTTCTCCTACGAGCAGTACTTC. Its translation: CASLGSDYFSYEQYF.

The V and J genes are TRBV30 and TRBJ1-1; D gene unclear. CDR1 and CDR2 from the germline V gene are GTSNPN and SVGIG (reference sequence). V lost 1 base, J lost 4 bases, and 10 bases lay in between. The length of the CDR3 is 13 residues. In DNA form, the CDR3 reads TGTGCCTGGAGTGCAGCAGGAGCCACTGAAGCTTTCTTT. It translates to CAWSAAGATEAFF.

This clonotype showed up many times. The chain joins TRBV24-1 to TRBJ2-5; 8 bases line up with TRBD2. This CDR3 spans 15 amino acids. Per germline, CDR1 KGHDR and CDR2 SFDVKD. Germline trimming cut 6 bases from V and 2 bases from J; bases unmatched to any gene: 7. The chain's CDR3 is CATSSETSVQETQYF. For the CDR3, the DNA is TGTGCCACCAGTTCGGAGACTAGCGTACAAGAGACCCAGTACTTC.

This clonotype has a count of ten or more. The J gene is TRBJ1-1, the V gene TRBV18; the match to TRBD1 covers 7 bases. This CDR3 contains 15 residues. Germline V lookup: CDR1 KGHSH, CDR2 LQKENI. J lost 8 bases, V lost 0 bases, and 9 bases had no gene match. The DNA for the CDR3 is TGTGCCAGCTCACCACCCACACAGGGGAACGGAGAAGCTTTCTTT. This encodes CASSPPTQGNGEAFF.

Concerning this clonotype itself: It differs at one base from a far larger clone, so likely a read error. This CDR3 is CASRPGTSGRNEQFF. In DNA form, the CDR3 reads TGTGCCAGCAGACCCGGGACTAGCGGGAGGAATGAGCAGTTCTTC. The V and J genes are TRBV6-1 and TRBJ2-1; 15 nucleotides match TRBD2. The CDR3 totals 15 residues. The V and J ends lost 6 bases and 7 bases, in that order; junction bases with no gene match: 4. Germline V lookup: CDR1 MNHNS, CDR2 SASEGT.

The DNA of the CDR3 is TGTGCCACCGGACGACAGAACACCGGGGAGCTGTTTTTT. Translated: CATGRQNTGELFF. This chain connects TRBV24-1 to TRBJ2-2; D is unresolved. Germline assignment: CDR1 KGHDR and CDR2 SFDVKD. V shed 9 bases and J shed 1 base, with 8 bases lying between them. This CDR3 is built from 13 residues.

This clonotype was detected many times. The chain combines TRBV24-1 with TRBJ1-2, with TRBD1 as a possible D gene (6 bases). Germline V gene lookup returns CDR1 KGHDR and CDR2 SFDVKD. CDR3 length: 14 residues. Trimming left V 3 bases short and J 3 bases short, with 10 bases between. For the CDR3, the DNA is TGTGCCACCAGTGATCCGGGGGGCGACTATGGCTACACCTTC. Its translation is CATSDPGGDYGYTF.

This clonotype has at least ten counts. The genes are TRBV7-2 and TRBJ1-6; perhaps TRBD1 as D (5 bases). Germline V gene lookup returns CDR1 SGHTA and CDR2 FQGNSA. The V end was cut by 5 bases, the J end by 7 bases, with 15 bases between. This CDR3 contains 15 residues. The CDR3 reads CASSPSGPGNSPLHF. The CDR3 DNA sequence: TGTGCCAGCAGCCCGTCGGGACCAGGCAATTCACCCCTCCACTTT.

As regards this clonotype: A much larger clone differs from this one at a single base, so this may be a read error. The chain has TRBV6-2 or TRBV6-3 and TRBJ1-5; no firm D call. CDR3 length: 15 residues. Germline assignment: CDR1 MNHEY and CDR2 SVGEGT. CDR3 protein: CASIIRASVNQPRHF. CDR3 coding DNA: TGTGCCAGCATCATCCGGGCCTCGGTCAATCAGCCCCGGCATTTT.

This clonotype was detected many times. V usage is TRBV2 and J usage is TRBJ2-5, with 14 bases lining up with TRBD2. This CDR3 spans 17 amino acids. Germline CDR1 is SNHLY and CDR2 is FYNNEI. The junction had 13 bases not matched to a gene; V was cut back by 6 bases and J by 7 bases. CDR3 bases: TGTGCCAGCAGCGACCCTGGACTAGCGGGAGGTTTTGGGACCCAGTACTTC. This translates into CASSDPGLAGGFGTQYF. Filled out from reference TRBV2 and TRBJ2-5, the complete variable domain reads EPEVTQTPSHQVTQMGQEVILRCVPISNHLYFYWYRQILGQKVEFLVSFYNNEISEKSEIFDDQFSVERPDGSNFTLKIRSTKLEDSAMYFCASSDPGLAGGFGTQYFGPGTRLLVL.

Ten or more counts support this clonotype. The chain employs TRBV19 and TRBJ1-1; a weak D match, TRBD1 (5 bases). This CDR3 is 13 amino acids long. The germline V gene has CDR1 LNHDA and CDR2 SQIVND (reference sequence). Deletions cut 8 bases from V and 0 bases from J, with 10 bases between. The CDR3 bases are TGTGCCAGTGGGCAGGGAATGAACACTGAAGCTTTCTTT. Translation gives CASGQGMNTEAFF.

A few counts support this clonotype. V is TRBV19 and J is TRBJ1-1; no firm D call. The V gene's germline CDR1 is LNHDA and CDR2 SQIVND (reference sequence). The CDR3 sequence is 15 residues long. The V gene lost 1 base and the J gene lost 5 bases, with 14 bases spanning the gap. The CDR3 sequence: CASSIGGGRRTEAFF. The DNA of the CDR3 is TGTGCCAGTAGTATAGGGGGAGGGAGAAGAACTGAAGCTTTCTTT.

At least ten counts were recorded for this clonotype. The rearrangement links TRBV2 to TRBJ1-5, with a tentative D call TRBD1 (6 bases). The CDR3 spans 13 residues. V lost 8 bases to trimming and J lost 4 bases, with 12 bases between them. Germline V lookup: CDR1 SNHLY, CDR2 FYNNEI. The CDR3 loop is CASHGGRNQPQHF. CDR3 DNA: TGTGCCAGCCACGGGGGCAGGAATCAGCCCCAGCATTTT.

This clonotype was found many times. V and J are TRBV28 and TRBJ2-7; 10 bases align to TRBD2. Germline V gene sequence: CDR1 MDHEN, CDR2 SYDVKM. The CDR3 loop spans 15 amino acids. V was clipped by 4 bases and J by 1 base; unmatched bases: 4. CDR3 in DNA: TGTGCCAGCAGTTCGTTACTAGCGGGGTCCTACGAGCAGTACTTC. Translation: CASSSLLAGSYEQYF.

This clonotype was detected ten times or more. This CDR3 reads CSVESDRGNEQFF. The CDR3 bases are TGCAGCGTTGAAAGTGACAGGGGGAATGAGCAGTTCTTC. The gene calls are TRBV29-1 and TRBJ2-1, with TRBD1 matching 9 bases. V lost 2 bases to trimming and J lost 7 bases; unmatched junction nucleotides: 3. From germline, CDR1 is SQVTM and CDR2 ANQGSEA. The CDR3 consists of 13 residues.

This clonotype appeared a few times. V usage is TRBV4-1 and J usage is TRBJ1-3; D ambiguous. Between the trimmed V and J ends, which lost 0 bases and 4 bases, there was a span of 13 bases. The germline V gene has CDR1 MGHRA and CDR2 YSYEKL. CDR3 length: 16 residues. CDR3 sequence: CASSQDEERGGNTIYF. The DNA of the CDR3 is TGCGCCAGCAGCCAAGATGAGGAACGCGGAGGAAACACCATATATTTT.

On this clonotype itself: A read error is possible here, since a much larger clone lies one base away. The genes are TRBV6-1 and TRBJ2-7; D not resolved. Germline CDR1 and CDR2: MNHNS and SASEGT. V lost 3 bases and J 2 bases, leaving 11 bases between the germline ends. The CDR3 length is 14 residues. CDR3 sequence (DNA): TGTGCCAGCAGTGAGATGGAAAAAACCTACGAGCAGTACTTC. Its translation: CASSEMEKTYEQYF.

This clonotype turned up a few times. V usage is TRBV9 and J usage is TRBJ2-2, with D perhaps given as TRBD1 or TRBD2 (6 bases each). CDR3 size: 15 residues. V lost 3 bases and J lost 1, with 10 bases in between. Per germline, CDR1 SGDLS and CDR2 YYNGEE. CDR3 nucleotides: TGTGCCAGCAGCGAGGGGGGCCGGAACACCGGGGAGCTGTTTTTT. Translation gives CASSEGGRNTGELFF.

The V and J genes are TRBV5-1 and TRBJ1-4; no clear D. This CDR3 contains 14 residues. V lost 1 base and J 4 bases, leaving 8 bases between the germline ends. Germline loops: CDR1 SGHRS, CDR2 YFSETQ. The CDR3 loop reads CASSLSQNNEKLFF. The CDR3 DNA reads as TGCGCCAGCAGCTTGTCACAGAATAATGAAAAACTGTTTTTT.